The clone carrying this TCR beta chain was seen a handful of times. Its antigen is still unknown. This record comes from a study of T-cell memory formation after mild COVID-19. As for the study in general: TCR clusters were mostly confined to one donor each.

Broader study findings: CD4+ contracting clones lay mainly in CM and EM, CD8+ ones in EMRA.

From 5'RACE with constant-segment primers came TCR alpha and TCR beta cDNA libraries that carried sample barcodes and UMIs. TCRdb analysed the 5' RACE reads with MiXCR anew, one entry per CDR3 protein. The table lists over 350,000 distinct CDR3 sequences, 20% to 25% of them singletons. The receptor's source is an adult woman who had mild COVID-19 (a few samples of this study predate the infection). Cell type and time point are not known. Input material: PBMCs or a T cell subset sorted from them (not recorded which).

CDR3 sequence (DNA): TGTGCCAGCTCACCGAACAAGGGGGCAACTGAAGCTTTCTTT. Translation: CASSPNKGATEAFF. V gene TRBV18 combines with J gene TRBJ1-1; 7 positions agree with TRBD1. This CDR3 has 14 residues. Germline trimming cut 3 bases from V and 5 bases from J; bases unmatched to any gene: 6. The germline V gene has CDR1 KGHSH and CDR2 LQKENI.